This TCR beta chain came from a study of OX40 agonist ivuxolimab in advanced cancers. Germline lookup yields CDR1 MGHDK and CDR2 SYGVNS. CDR3 length: 16 amino acids. The trim removed 6 bases at V and 5 bases at J, leaving 8 bases unmatched. Produced via immunoSEQ multiplex PCR; TCRdb's table is partial and in-frame only. The sample has under 45,000 clones; 81% are singletons. The receptor was derived from an adult with an advanced solid tumor such as melanoma, head and neck, liver or kidney cancer. V usage is TRBV25-1 and J usage is TRBJ2-2, with 11 bases fitting TRBD1. The specimen comprised CD4+ or CD8+ T cells sorted from blood, sampled in a trial of the OX40 agonist ivuxolimab. CDR3 sequence reads: CASRGADRGRTGELFF. The CDR3 coding sequence is TGTGCCAGCAGGGGGGCGGACAGGGGGCGGACCGGGGAGCTGTTTTTT.